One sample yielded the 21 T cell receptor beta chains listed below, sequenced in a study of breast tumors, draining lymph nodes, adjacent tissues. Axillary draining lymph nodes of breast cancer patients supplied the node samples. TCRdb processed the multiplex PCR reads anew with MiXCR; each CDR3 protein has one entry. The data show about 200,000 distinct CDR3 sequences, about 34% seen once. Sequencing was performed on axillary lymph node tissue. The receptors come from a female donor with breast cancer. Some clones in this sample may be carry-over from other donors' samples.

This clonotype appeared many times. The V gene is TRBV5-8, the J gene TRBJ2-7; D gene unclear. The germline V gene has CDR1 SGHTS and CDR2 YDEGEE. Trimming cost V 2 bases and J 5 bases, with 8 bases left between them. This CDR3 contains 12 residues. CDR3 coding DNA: TGTGCCAGCAGCTTTGGGTTAAACGAGCAGTACTTC. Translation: CASSFGLNEQYF.

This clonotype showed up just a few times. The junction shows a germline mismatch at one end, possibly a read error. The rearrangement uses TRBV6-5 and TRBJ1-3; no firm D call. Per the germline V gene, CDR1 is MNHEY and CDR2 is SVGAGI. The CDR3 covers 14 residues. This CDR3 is CASSHSRSGNTIYF. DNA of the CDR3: TGTGCCAGCAGTCACTCCCGGTCTGGAAACACCATATATTTT.

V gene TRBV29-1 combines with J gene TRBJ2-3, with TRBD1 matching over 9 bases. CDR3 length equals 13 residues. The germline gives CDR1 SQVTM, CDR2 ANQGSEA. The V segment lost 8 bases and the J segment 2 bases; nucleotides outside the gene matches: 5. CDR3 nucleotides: TGCAGCTTAGGACAGGGGAACACAGATACGCAGTATTTT. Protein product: CSLGQGNTDTQYF.

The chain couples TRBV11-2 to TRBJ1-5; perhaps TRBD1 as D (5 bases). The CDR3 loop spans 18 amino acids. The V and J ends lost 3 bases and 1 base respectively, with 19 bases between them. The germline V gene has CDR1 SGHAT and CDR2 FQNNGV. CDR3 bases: TGTGCCAGCAGCTTCGGAGGTGTGGGGGGTGTGAGCAATCAGCCCCAGCATTTT. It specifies CASSFGGVGGVSNQPQHF.

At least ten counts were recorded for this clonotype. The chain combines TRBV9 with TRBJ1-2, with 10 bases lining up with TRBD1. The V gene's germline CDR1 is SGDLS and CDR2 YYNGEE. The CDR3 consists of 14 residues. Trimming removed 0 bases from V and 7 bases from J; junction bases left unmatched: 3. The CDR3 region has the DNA TGTGCCAGCAGCGTAGGACAGGGGGCCAGTGGCTACACCTTC. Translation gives CASSVGQGASGYTF. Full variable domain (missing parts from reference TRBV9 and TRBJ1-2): DSGVTQTPKHLITATGQRVTLRCSPRSGDLSVYWYQQSLDQGLQFLIQYYNGEERAKGNILERFSAQQFPDLHSELNLSSLELGDSALYFCASSVGQGASGYTFGSGTRLTVV.

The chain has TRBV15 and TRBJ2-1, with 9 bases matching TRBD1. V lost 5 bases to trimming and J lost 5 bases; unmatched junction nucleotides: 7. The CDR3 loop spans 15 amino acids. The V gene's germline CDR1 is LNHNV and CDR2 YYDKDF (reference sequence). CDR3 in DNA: TGTGCCACCAGCTCCGCGGGACAGGGCAACAATGAGCAGTTCTTC. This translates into CATSSAGQGNNEQFF.

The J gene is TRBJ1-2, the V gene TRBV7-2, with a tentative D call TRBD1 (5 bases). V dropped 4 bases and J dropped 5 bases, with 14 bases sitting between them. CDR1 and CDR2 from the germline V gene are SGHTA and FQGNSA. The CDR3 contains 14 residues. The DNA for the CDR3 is TGTGCCAGCAGCTCCCTGGGCAGGGAATATGGCTACACCTTC. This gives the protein CASSSLGREYGYTF.

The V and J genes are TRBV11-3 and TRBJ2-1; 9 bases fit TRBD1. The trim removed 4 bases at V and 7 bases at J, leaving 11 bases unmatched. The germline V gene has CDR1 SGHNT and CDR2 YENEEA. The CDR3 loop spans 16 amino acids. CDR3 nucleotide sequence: TGTGCCAGCAGCTACCCGGACAGGGGAGTAACGAATGAGCAGTTCTTC. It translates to CASSYPDRGVTNEQFF.

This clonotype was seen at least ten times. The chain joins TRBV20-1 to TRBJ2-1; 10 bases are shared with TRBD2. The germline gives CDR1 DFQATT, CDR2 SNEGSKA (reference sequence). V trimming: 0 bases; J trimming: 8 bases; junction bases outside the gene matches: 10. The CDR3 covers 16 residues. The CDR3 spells CSARDILAGDVDEQFF. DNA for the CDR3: TGCAGTGCTAGAGATATTCTAGCGGGGGACGTGGATGAGCAGTTCTTC.

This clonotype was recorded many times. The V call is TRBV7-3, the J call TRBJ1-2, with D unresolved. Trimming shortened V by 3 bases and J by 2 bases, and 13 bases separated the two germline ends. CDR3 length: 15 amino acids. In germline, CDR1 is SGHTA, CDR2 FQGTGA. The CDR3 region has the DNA TGTGCCAGCAGCTTGAGCGGCACGGCGAACTATGGCTACACCTTC. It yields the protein CASSLSGTANYGYTF.

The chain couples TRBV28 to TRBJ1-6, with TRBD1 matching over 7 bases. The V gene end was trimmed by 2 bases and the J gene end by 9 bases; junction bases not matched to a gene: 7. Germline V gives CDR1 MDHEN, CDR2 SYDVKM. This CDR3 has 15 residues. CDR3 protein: CASSLGDSPSSPLHF. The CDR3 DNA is TGTGCCAGCAGTTTAGGGGACAGTCCGTCTTCACCCCTCCACTTT.

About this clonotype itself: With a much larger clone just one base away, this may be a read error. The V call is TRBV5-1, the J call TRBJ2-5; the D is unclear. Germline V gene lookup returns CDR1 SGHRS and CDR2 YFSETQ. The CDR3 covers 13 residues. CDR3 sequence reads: CAGSLGRRETQYF. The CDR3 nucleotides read TGCGCCGGCAGCTTGGGCCGAAGGGAGACCCAGTACTTC.

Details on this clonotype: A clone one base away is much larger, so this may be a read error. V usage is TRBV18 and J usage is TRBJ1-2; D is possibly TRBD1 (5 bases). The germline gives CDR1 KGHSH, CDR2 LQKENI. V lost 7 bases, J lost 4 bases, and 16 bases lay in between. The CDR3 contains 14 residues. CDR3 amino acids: CASLGRADGYGYTF. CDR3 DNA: TGTGCCAGCTTGGGCAGGGCAGATGGCTATGGCTACACCTTC.

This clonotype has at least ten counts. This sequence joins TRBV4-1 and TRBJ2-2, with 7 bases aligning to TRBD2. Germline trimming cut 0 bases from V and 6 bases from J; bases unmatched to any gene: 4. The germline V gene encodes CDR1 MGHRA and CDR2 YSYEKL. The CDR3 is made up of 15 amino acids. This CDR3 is CASSQEAGRAGELFF. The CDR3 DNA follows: TGCGCCAGCAGCCAAGAGGCAGGGAGGGCCGGGGAGCTGTTTTTT.

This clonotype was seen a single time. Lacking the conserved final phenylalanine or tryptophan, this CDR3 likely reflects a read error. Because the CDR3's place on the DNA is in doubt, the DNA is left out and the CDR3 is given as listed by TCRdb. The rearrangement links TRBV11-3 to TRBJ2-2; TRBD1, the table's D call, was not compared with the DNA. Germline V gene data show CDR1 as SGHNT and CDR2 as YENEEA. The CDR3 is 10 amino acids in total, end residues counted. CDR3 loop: CASSEPKGQR.

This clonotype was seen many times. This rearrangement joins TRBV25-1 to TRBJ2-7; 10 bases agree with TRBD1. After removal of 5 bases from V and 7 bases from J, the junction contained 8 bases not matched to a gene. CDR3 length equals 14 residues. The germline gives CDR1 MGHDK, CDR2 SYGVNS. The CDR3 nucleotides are TGTGCCAGCAGTACTCCTGGGACAGGGGTTGAGCAGTACTTC. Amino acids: CASSTPGTGVEQYF.

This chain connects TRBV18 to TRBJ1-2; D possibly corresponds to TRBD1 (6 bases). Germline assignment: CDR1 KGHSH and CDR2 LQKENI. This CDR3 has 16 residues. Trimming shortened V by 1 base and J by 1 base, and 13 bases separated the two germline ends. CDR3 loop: CASSPLEGEFNYGYTF. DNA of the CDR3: TGTGCCAGCTCACCACTTGAGGGGGAATTTAACTATGGCTACACCTTC.

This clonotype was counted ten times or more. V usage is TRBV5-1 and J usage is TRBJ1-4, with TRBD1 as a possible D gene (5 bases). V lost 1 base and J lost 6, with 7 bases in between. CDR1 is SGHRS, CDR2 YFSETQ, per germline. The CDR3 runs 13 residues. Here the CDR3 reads CASSLIQDEKLFF. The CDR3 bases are TGCGCCAGCAGCTTGATACAGGATGAAAAACTGTTTTTT. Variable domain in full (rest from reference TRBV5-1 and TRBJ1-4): KAGVTQTPRYLIKTRGQQVTLSCSPISGHRSVSWYQQTPGQGLQFLFEYFSETQRNKGNFPGRFSGRQFSNSRSEMNVSTLELGDSALYLCASSLIQDEKLFFGSGTQLSVL.

The CDR3 DNA is TGTGCCAGCAGCTTCTCCGGACAGGGGACAGGCTACACCTTC. Translation gives CASSFSGQGTGYTF. J is TRBJ1-2 and V is TRBV7-3, with TRBD1 matching over 9 bases. This CDR3 is 14 amino acids long. From germline, CDR1 is SGHTA and CDR2 FQGTGA. J lost 8 bases, V lost 3 bases, and 7 bases had no gene match.

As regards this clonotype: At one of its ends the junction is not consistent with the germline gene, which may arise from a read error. In nucleotides, the CDR3 is TGTGTCAGCAGCTTATCTAGCCAGGGGGCGCTTTTAAATGACTACACCTTC. It codes for CVSSLSSQGALLNDYTF. The chain combines TRBV7-2 with TRBJ1-2; TRBD1 aligns across 8 bases. Germline values: CDR1 SGHTA, CDR2 FQGNSA. The CDR3 extends over 17 amino acids. The variable domain in full, completed from reference TRBV7-2 and TRBJ1-2, reads GAGVSQSPSNKVTEKGKDVELRCDPISGHTALYWYRQSLGQGLEFLIYFQGNSAPDKSGLPSDRFSAERTGGSVSTLTIQRTQQEDSAVYLCVSSLSSQGALLNDYTFGSGTRLTVV.

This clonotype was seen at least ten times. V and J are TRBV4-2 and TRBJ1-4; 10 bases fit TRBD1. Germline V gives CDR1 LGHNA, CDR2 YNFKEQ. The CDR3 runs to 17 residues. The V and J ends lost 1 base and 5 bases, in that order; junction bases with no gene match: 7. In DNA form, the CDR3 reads TGTGCCAGCAGCCAAGTAGCATCGGGACAGGGGAATGAAAAACTGTTTTTT. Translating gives CASSQVASGQGNEKLFF.